This TCR beta chain originates from a study of shared clonotypes between healthy human individuals. In the study overall: Per-donor plates numbered three CD4 naive, three CD4 memory, two CD8 naive and one CD8 memory. Overall study findings and caveats: Naive subsets tended to show greater estimated richness than memory subsets.

Positively selected for CCR7, the CD45RO-negative cells used as naive CD8 cells excluded terminally differentiated effector memory CD45RA+ cells. The input for sorted-subset replicate PCRs was around 210 ng DNA, 25,000 to 35,000 T cell genomes. Original handling: Filtering differed because ImmunoSEQ produced junction-only sequences that carried no quality scores. TCRdb keeps only in-frame clones here, not all; method: immunoSEQ multiplex PCR. V, J and clone size were drawn from that table, and D and trimming were deduced from the DNA. The table shows about 750,000 clones, with over 90% occurring only once. Concerning this clone itself: Its antigen remains unidentified.

The germline V and J ends were trimmed by 6 bases and 1 base, with 12 bases remaining between them. CDR1 and CDR2 (germline): KGHSH, LQKENI. This CDR3 contains 14 residues. This receptor was identified in a man younger than 45 in good health. Sequencing was done on a sample of naive CD8+ T cells sorted from blood. The chain couples TRBV18 to TRBJ1-1; D may be TRBD1 (6 bases). The CDR3 region is CASSARTENTEAFF. CDR3 DNA: TGTGCCAGCTCCGCTCGGACAGAGAACACTGAAGCTTTCTTT.